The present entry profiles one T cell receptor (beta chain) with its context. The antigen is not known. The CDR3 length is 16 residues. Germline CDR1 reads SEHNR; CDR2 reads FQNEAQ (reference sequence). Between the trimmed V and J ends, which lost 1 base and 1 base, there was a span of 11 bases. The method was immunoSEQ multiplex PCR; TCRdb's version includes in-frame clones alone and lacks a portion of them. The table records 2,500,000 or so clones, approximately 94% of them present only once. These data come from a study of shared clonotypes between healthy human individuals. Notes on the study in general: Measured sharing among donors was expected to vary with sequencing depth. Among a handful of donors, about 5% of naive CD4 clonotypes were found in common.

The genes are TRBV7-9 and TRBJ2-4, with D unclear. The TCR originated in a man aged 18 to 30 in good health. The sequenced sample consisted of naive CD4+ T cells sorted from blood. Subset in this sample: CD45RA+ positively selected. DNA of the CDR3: TGTGCCAGCAGCTTAGGGGCAGCGCCCGCCAAAAACATTCAGTACTTC. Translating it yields CASSLGAAPAKNIQYF.